This passage covers 27 T cell receptor beta chains from one sample sequenced in a study of T cells in Graves' hyperthyroidism and ophthalmopathy. Authors of the study amplified TCR beta CDR3 regions from RNA transcripts. Using the HTBI primer set, a first-round RT-PCR was run on the TCR CDR3. TCRdb fed the multiplex PCR reads into MiXCR, producing one record per CDR3 protein. The sample carries some 600,000 distinct CDR3 sequences, more than 11% recorded once. Sequencing used blood. The receptors were gathered from a woman aged 30 to 39 with Graves' hyperthyroidism that later progressed to Graves' ophthalmopathy.

Comment on this clonotype: One end of the junction is discordant with germline, which a read error may explain. This chain uses TRBV30 with TRBJ1-2; D uncertain. Germline V gene data show CDR1 as GTSNPN and CDR2 as SVGIG (reference sequence). This CDR3 is built from 12 residues. CDR3 sequence (DNA): TGTGTCTGGAGTGAAGGGAACTATGGCTACACCTTC. It is translated as CVWSEGNYGYTF. The whole variable domain, filled in from reference TRBV30 and TRBJ1-2, reads SQTIHQWPATLVQPVGSPLSLECTVEGTSNPNLYWYRQAAGRGLQLLFYSVGIGQISSEVPQNLSASRPQDRQFILSSKKLLLSDSGFYLCVWSEGNYGYTFGSGTRLTVV.

This clonotype was picked up many times. The J gene is TRBJ1-5, the V gene TRBV6-5; 10 bases are a match to TRBD1. Looked up from germline, CDR1 is MNHEY and CDR2 is SVGAGI. Trimming removed 2 bases from V and 7 bases from J; junction bases left unmatched: 8. The CDR3 spans 16 residues. The CDR3 DNA sequence: TGTGCCAGCAGTTACACCGGGACAGGGGATGGCCAGCCCCAGCATTTT. Translating gives CASSYTGTGDGQPQHF.

At least ten counts were recorded for this clonotype. The gene calls are TRBV2 and TRBJ2-1; TRBD2 aligns across 16 bases. The CDR3 totals 14 residues. Germline CDR1 is SNHLY and CDR2 is FYNNEI. V lost 10 bases, J lost 12 bases, and 9 bases stayed unmatched. The CDR3 bases are TGTGCCACCCAGCCGGGACTAGCGGGAGGGGTGCAGTTCTTC. It specifies CATQPGLAGGVQFF.

This clonotype has only a few counts. The rearrangement uses TRBV11-3 and TRBJ2-7; 15 nucleotides line up with TRBD2. Trimming at V came to 9 bases and at J to 7 bases, leaving 13 bases not matched to a gene. The CDR3 has 16 residues. Germline V gene sequence: CDR1 SGHNT, CDR2 YENEEA. The CDR3 bases are TGTGCCAGTAGATCGTCGGGACTAGCGGGAGGCGGGGAGCAGTACTTC. It translates to CASRSSGLAGGGEQYF.

This clonotype has a count of ten or more. The chain combines TRBV2 with TRBJ2-2; D ambiguous. Trimming shortened V by 8 bases and J by 1 base, and 14 bases separated the two germline ends. The V gene's germline CDR1 is SNHLY and CDR2 FYNNEI. CDR3 length: 15 residues. CDR3 loop: CASRARGVNTGELFF. The CDR3 coding sequence is TGTGCCAGCCGTGCCCGAGGAGTGAACACCGGGGAGCTGTTTTTT.

This CDR3 is CASSSSPGGQPQHF. CDR3 bases: TGTGCCAGCAGCTCCTCTCCCGGGGGTCAGCCCCAGCATTTT. This chain joins TRBV5-5 and TRBJ1-5, with a weak D call TRBD1 (5 bases). This CDR3 is 14 amino acids long. Per germline, CDR1 SGHKS and CDR2 YYEKEE (reference sequence). With 3 bases removed from V and 6 bases from J, the gap between germline ends came to 13 bases.

This chain connects TRBV7-2 to TRBJ2-1, with TRBD2 as a possible D gene (6 bases). The germline V gene has CDR1 SGHTA and CDR2 FQGNSA. The CDR3 has 14 residues. With 8 bases removed from V and 5 bases from J, the gap between germline ends came to 16 bases. The CDR3 sequence: CASQWGEWNNEQFF. The CDR3 nucleotides read TGTGCCAGCCAATGGGGGGAGTGGAACAATGAGCAGTTCTTC.

This clonotype occurred many times. The V call is TRBV6-1, the J call TRBJ2-1; TRBD2 aligns across 11 bases. This CDR3 spans 17 amino acids. The V segment lost 6 bases and the J segment 3 bases; nucleotides outside the gene matches: 10. CDR1 and CDR2 (germline): MNHNS, SASEGT. CDR3: CASRLGSSGRSYNEQFF. CDR3 DNA sequence: TGTGCCAGCAGACTAGGGTCTAGCGGGAGGAGCTACAATGAGCAGTTCTTC.

Comments on this clonotype: The conserved phenylalanine or tryptophan is not found at the CDR3 terminus, so this likely reflects a read error. The V call is TRBV15, the J call TRBJ2-1; the match to TRBD2 covers 7 bases. J lost 3 bases, V lost 6 bases, and 11 bases had no gene match. Germline CDR1 and CDR2: LNHNV and YYDKDF (reference sequence). The CDR3 consists of 16 residues. CDR3 in DNA: TGTGCCACCAGTAGCATTGGGCGGGAGTACTACAATGAGCAGTTCTTA. It yields the protein CATSSIGREYYNEQFL.

Points on this clonotype: This may stem from a read error, because a much larger clone lies one nucleotide away. The chain joins TRBV7-9 to TRBJ2-5, with D possibly being TRBD1 (5 bases). CDR3 length: 13 residues. Trimming shortened V by 5 bases and J by 1 base, and 8 bases separated the two germline ends. CDR1 SEHNR and CDR2 FQNEAQ come from the germline V gene (reference sequence). CDR3 residues: CASSGAVQETQYF. The DNA for the CDR3 is TGTGCCAGCAGCGGGGCAGTCCAAGAGACCCAGTACTTC.

Only one count was recorded for this clonotype. The chain combines TRBV6-4 with TRBJ2-3, with D possibly matching TRBD2 (6 bases). Per germline, CDR1 MRHNA and CDR2 SNTAGT. This CDR3 is 13 amino acids long. V dropped 4 bases and J dropped 4 bases, with 9 bases sitting between them. CDR3 region: CASSAGEADTQYF. The CDR3 DNA is TGTGCCAGCAGTGCGGGAGAGGCAGATACGCAGTATTTT.

This clonotype was found a few times. This chain links TRBV5-5 with TRBJ1-1; a possible D gene is TRBD1 (6 bases). The CDR3 is 14 residues long. CDR1 and CDR2 (germline): SGHKS, YYEKEE (reference sequence). Trimming left V 0 bases short and J 4 bases short, with 10 bases between. The CDR3 region has the DNA TGTGCCAGCAGCTTGGCACAGGGCGGCACTGAAGCTTTCTTT. This translates into CASSLAQGGTEAFF.

This clonotype came up many times. The J gene is TRBJ2-7, the V gene TRBV24-1; no reliable D call. Germline CDR1 and CDR2: KGHDR and SFDVKD. This CDR3 region has 15 residues. The V end lost 2 bases, the J end lost 0 bases, and 10 bases lay between the germline ends. The CDR3 DNA follows: TGTGCCACCAGTGATTCTGGCGGTAACTCCTACGAGCAGTACTTC. As protein: CATSDSGGNSYEQYF.

The chain joins TRBV6-2 or TRBV6-3 to TRBJ1-2, with 8 bases aligning to TRBD1. V trimming: 5 bases; J trimming: 4 bases; junction bases outside the gene matches: 12. The CDR3 consists of 16 residues. CDR1 is MNHEY and CDR2 is SVGEGT in the germline V gene. The CDR3 DNA reads as TGTGCCAGCAGTGATCCGGTTGGACAGGGACTCTATGGCTACACCTTC. It encodes CASSDPVGQGLYGYTF.

This chain links TRBV3-1 with TRBJ1-2, with D unresolved. V was cut by 0 bases and J by 7 bases, with 12 bases left in between. Germline V gene sequence: CDR1 LGHDT, CDR2 YNNKEL (reference sequence). The CDR3 has 14 amino acids. The CDR3 DNA reads as TGTGCCAGCAGCCAAGAAGGCCACCGGAGTGGCTACACCTTC. Its protein product is CASSQEGHRSGYTF.

This clonotype was counted many times. This chain uses TRBV18 with TRBJ1-1; D may be TRBD1 (5 bases). The CDR3 sequence is 16 residues long. Trimming pared 2 bases from V and 2 bases from J, leaving 15 bases between. From germline, CDR1 is KGHSH and CDR2 LQKENI. CDR3 sequence reads: CASSPGGGQVNTEAFF. The CDR3 DNA is TGTGCCAGCTCACCAGGGGGGGGTCAAGTAAACACTGAAGCTTTCTTT.

This chain links TRBV20-1 with TRBJ2-7; 7 positions match TRBD2. The trim removed 1 base at V and 6 bases at J, leaving 15 bases unmatched. The CDR3 extends over 16 amino acids. Per germline, CDR1 DFQATT and CDR2 SNEGSKA (reference sequence). The CDR3 sequence: CSARGGSGLVKTEQYF. For the CDR3, the DNA is TGCAGTGCTAGAGGGGGTAGCGGACTAGTGAAAACCGAGCAGTACTTC.

Remarks on this clonotype: At one boundary the junction diverges from the germline segment, which might be a read error. CDR3 sequence (DNA): TGTGCCAGTAGTATCCCCCTAGCTGCTTACACCGGGGAGCTGTCTTTT. Translated: CASSIPLAAYTGELSF. The V call is TRBV19, the J call TRBJ2-2, with TRBD2 as a possible D gene (5 bases). The CDR3 length is 16 residues. CDR1 and CDR2 from the germline V gene are LNHDA and SQIVND (reference sequence).

The chain joins TRBV4-2 to TRBJ2-5, with 7 bases identical to TRBD2. The ends lost 1 base at V and 3 bases at J; junction bases unmatched: 5. There are 15 residues in the CDR3. Germline V CDR1 and CDR2: LGHNA, YNFKEQ. CDR3 nucleotides: TGTGCCAGCAGCCAAGCGCCAACTAGCGAAGAGACCCAGTACTTC. Translated, it gives CASSQAPTSEETQYF.

This clonotype appeared a few times. The chain employs TRBV10-3 and TRBJ2-5, with a tentative D call TRBD2 (6 bases). The CDR3 sequence is 13 residues long. The V and J ends lost 6 bases and 1 base respectively, with 9 bases between them. Germline lookup yields CDR1 ENHRY and CDR2 SYGVKD. The CDR3 DNA sequence: TGTGCCATCAGCCCGACTAGCCAAGAGACCCAGTACTTC. Encoded protein: CAISPTSQETQYF.

This clonotype showed up many times. The gene calls are TRBV7-6 and TRBJ1-5; no clear D gene. CDR1 is SGHVS and CDR2 is FNYEAQ in the germline V gene. This CDR3 is 15 amino acids long. Between the trimmed V and J ends, which lost 4 bases and 4 bases, there was a span of 14 bases. The CDR3 bases are TGTGCCAGCAGCTCGCTCTCGGGAGGGAATCAGCCCCAGCATTTT. Translation: CASSSLSGGNQPQHF. Full variable domain (outside the CDR3, taken from reference TRBV7-6 and TRBJ1-5): GAGVSQSPRYKVTKRGQDVALRCDPISGHVSLYWYRQALGQGPEFLTYFNYEAQQDKSGLPNDRFSAERPEGSISTLTIQRTEQRDSAMYRCASSSLSGGNQPQHFGDGTRLSIL.

This clonotype was seen ten or more times. The chain employs TRBV19 and TRBJ1-2, with D unclear. This CDR3 contains 14 residues. V was trimmed by 0 bases and J by 8 bases, leaving 13 bases between them. Germline V lookup: CDR1 LNHDA, CDR2 SQIVND (reference sequence). This CDR3 is CASSIDRLGNGYTF. The CDR3 DNA follows: TGTGCCAGTAGTATAGACCGATTAGGTAACGGCTACACCTTC.

Ten or more counts support this clonotype. The gene calls are TRBV9 and TRBJ2-1, with TRBD1 matching over 11 bases. The J segment lost 8 bases and the V segment lost 0 bases, leaving 1 base of the junction unmatched. This CDR3 is 14 amino acids long. CDR1 is SGDLS, CDR2 YYNGEE, per germline. The CDR3 is CASSVGDRGDEQFF. The CDR3 nucleotides are TGTGCCAGCAGCGTAGGGGACAGGGGGGATGAGCAGTTCTTC.

This clonotype was picked up many times. The rearrangement uses TRBV11-1 and TRBJ2-6; D unresolved. Germline assignment: CDR1 SGHAT and CDR2 FQDESV (reference sequence). The ends were cut back, 3 bases at V and 7 bases at J, with 19 bases in the middle. The CDR3 loop spans 17 amino acids. CDR3: CASSFGSHMMEANVLTF. The CDR3 DNA sequence: TGTGCCAGCAGCTTCGGGTCCCATATGATGGAAGCCAACGTCCTGACTTTC.

Of note for this clonotype: A much larger clone differs from this one at a single base, so this may be a read error. V and J are TRBV5-1 and TRBJ2-5, with 7 bases lining up with TRBD2. Per germline, CDR1 SGHRS and CDR2 YFSETQ. CDR3 length: 16 residues. CDR3 sequence (DNA): TGCGCCAGCAGCTTGGCCTCCGACACGGGGGGAGAGACCCACTACTTC. Its protein product is CASSLASDTGGETHYF.

This clonotype was observed many times. The V gene is TRBV11-3, the J gene TRBJ2-7; 9 bases map to TRBD1. Per germline, CDR1 SGHNT and CDR2 YENEEA. CDR3 length equals 14 residues. The V gene end was trimmed by 4 bases and the J gene end by 5 bases; junction bases not matched to a gene: 6. This CDR3 is CASSYYRGRDEQYF. For the CDR3, the DNA is TGTGCCAGCAGCTATTACAGGGGGCGCGACGAGCAGTACTTC.

The table lists this clonotype with many counts. The genes are TRBV28 and TRBJ2-5; D is perhaps TRBD1 or TRBD2 (6 bases each). V was clipped by 6 bases and J by 5 bases, with 19 bases between them. Germline CDR1 MDHEN, CDR2 SYDVKM. This CDR3 contains 15 residues. Here the CDR3 DNA reads TGTGCCAGCAGGGGGAGCGGCACAGGGACTGAGACCCAGTACTTC. It is translated as CASRGSGTGTETQYF.